The 6 T cell receptor beta chains below were found in one sample sequenced in a study of cytomegalovirus exposure and HLA in healthy donors. The PCR contained 60 Vbeta and 13 Jbeta primers. TCRdb's copy holds only in-frame clones and misses some; the assay was immunoSEQ multiplex PCR. The repertoire includes around 110,000 clones, approximately 70% of them detected once, and around 9.7% sits in the top ten. Sequencing was carried out using PBMCs. These receptors originate from a woman in her forties in good health and CMV-seropositive.

Only one count was recorded for this clone. This rearrangement joins TRBV7-2 to TRBJ2-1; 12 bases agree with TRBD2. CDR1 and CDR2 from the germline V gene are SGHTA and FQGNSA. The CDR3 covers 17 residues. Losses at the gene ends were 5 bases for V and 1 base for J; bases not matched to a gene: 6. In DNA, the CDR3 is TGTGCCAGCAGCCCCAATCTAGCGGGAGGGTCCTACAATGAGCAGTTCTTC. This translates into CASSPNLAGGSYNEQFF.

This clone has just one count. This sequence joins TRBV6-5 and TRBJ2-7; TRBD2 matches at 7 bases. Germline CDR1 reads MNHEY; CDR2 reads SVGAGI. With 2 bases clipped from V and 3 bases from J, the junction kept 4 bases outside the gene matches. This CDR3 has 14 amino acids. This CDR3 reads CASSYGGDYYEQYF. The CDR3, as DNA: TGTGCCAGCAGTTACGGGGGGGACTACTACGAGCAGTACTTC.

In DNA, the CDR3 is TGCAGCGGGAGCGGGAGGGCCGGCAATGAGCAGTTCTTC. This gives the protein CSGSGRAGNEQFF. The gene calls are TRBV29-1 and TRBJ2-1; TRBD2 aligns across 10 bases. The CDR3 is 13 amino acids. Trimming took 7 bases from V and 6 from J; bases not matched to a gene: 6. Germline lookup yields CDR1 SQVTM and CDR2 ANQGSEA.

This chain uses TRBV5-1 with TRBJ2-5, with 7 bases identical to TRBD2. The J call is doubtful: the DNA matches TRBJ2-7 better. The CDR3 has 16 amino acids. Germline V CDR1 and CDR2: SGHRS, YFSETQ. The CDR3 spells CASSSLAAEITYEQYF. The DNA for the CDR3 is TGCGCCAGCAGCTCTCTAGCGGCGGAAATAACCTACGAGCAGTACTTC.

The chain couples TRBV7-8 to TRBJ1-5; D possibly corresponds to TRBD1 (5 bases). Germline values: CDR1 SGHVS, CDR2 FQNEAQ. V lost 6 bases to trimming and J lost 0 bases, with 12 bases between them. CDR3 length: 15 residues. This CDR3 reads CASRLDSYSNQPQHF. In DNA form, the CDR3 reads TGTGCCAGCAGGCTTGACAGTTATAGCAATCAGCCCCAGCATTTT. The full variable domain, completed using reference TRBV7-8 and TRBJ1-5, is GAGVSQSPRYKVAKRGQDVALRCDPISGHVSLFWYQQALGQGPEFLTYFQNEAQLDKSGLPSDRFFAERPEGSVSTLKIQRTQQEDSAVYLCASRLDSYSNQPQHFGDGTRLSIL.

CDR3 amino acids: CASTAGGLAGGVKQFF. CDR3 DNA sequence: TGTGCCAGTACCGCCGGGGGACTAGCGGGAGGAGTTAAGCAGTTCTTC. This chain links TRBV19 with TRBJ2-1; 15 nucleotides match TRBD2. This CDR3 contains 16 residues. Per germline, CDR1 LNHDA and CDR2 SQIVND (reference sequence). J was trimmed by 11 bases and V by 7 bases; bases with no gene match: 12.